This TCR beta chain was retrieved from a study of Ad26.COV2.S vaccination and SARS-CoV-2 variants. Looking at the study overall: Once or twice, 56 days apart, Ad26.COV2.S was delivered intramuscularly.

This clone was seen only once. Sequencing was performed with immunoSEQ multiplex PCR; in TCRdb, only in-frame clones are kept and a portion is missing. The profile shows about 400,000 clones, about nine tenths of them singletons. The CDR3 loop spans 15 amino acids. Per the germline V gene, CDR1 is SGDLS and CDR2 is YYNGEE. The V and J ends lost 4 bases and 4 bases, in that order; junction bases with no gene match: 6. Sample treatment: 15 to 20 received Ad26.COV2.S at low or high dose, single or two shots; about 5 received placebo; per-sample allocation not given. Following the first vaccine or placebo injection, samples were taken on day 63.

The source material was peripheral blood, sampled in a trial of Ad26.COV2.S vaccine versus placebo. The sequence was collected from a person aged 18-60 years who received the Ad26.COV2.S COVID-19 vaccine or a placebo. The chain joins TRBV9 to TRBJ2-5; TRBD1 agrees at 11 bases. CDR3 protein: CASSTGQGAGETQYF. Here the CDR3 DNA reads TGTGCCAGCAGCACCGGACAGGGGGCCGGAGAGACCCAGTACTTC.